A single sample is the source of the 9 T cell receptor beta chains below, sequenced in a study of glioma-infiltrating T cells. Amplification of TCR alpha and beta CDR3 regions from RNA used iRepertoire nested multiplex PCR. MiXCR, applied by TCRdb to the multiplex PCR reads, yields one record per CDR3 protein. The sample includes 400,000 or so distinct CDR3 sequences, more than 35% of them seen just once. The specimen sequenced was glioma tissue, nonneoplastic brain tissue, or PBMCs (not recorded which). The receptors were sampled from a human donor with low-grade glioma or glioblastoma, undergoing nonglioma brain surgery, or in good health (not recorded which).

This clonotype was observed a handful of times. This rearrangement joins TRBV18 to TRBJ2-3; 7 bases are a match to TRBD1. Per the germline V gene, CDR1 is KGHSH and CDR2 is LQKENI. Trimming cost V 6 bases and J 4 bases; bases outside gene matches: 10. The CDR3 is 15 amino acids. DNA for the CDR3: TGTGCCAGCTCTCCGGGTCTCACAGGGGCAGATACGCAGTATTTT. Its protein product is CASSPGLTGADTQYF.

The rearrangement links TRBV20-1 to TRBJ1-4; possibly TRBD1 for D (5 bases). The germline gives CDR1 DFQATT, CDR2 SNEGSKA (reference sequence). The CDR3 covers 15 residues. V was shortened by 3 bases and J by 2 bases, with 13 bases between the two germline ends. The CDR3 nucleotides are TGCAGTGCTAGTCCCCTTACAGGCACTAATGAAAAACTGTTTTTT. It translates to CSASPLTGTNEKLFF.

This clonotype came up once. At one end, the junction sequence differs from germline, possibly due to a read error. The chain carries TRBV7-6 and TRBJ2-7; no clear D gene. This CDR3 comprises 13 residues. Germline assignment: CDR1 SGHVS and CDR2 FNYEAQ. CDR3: CASSSPKSYGQYF. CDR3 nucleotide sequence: TGTGCCAGCAGCTCCCCGAAAAGCTACGGGCAGTACTTC.

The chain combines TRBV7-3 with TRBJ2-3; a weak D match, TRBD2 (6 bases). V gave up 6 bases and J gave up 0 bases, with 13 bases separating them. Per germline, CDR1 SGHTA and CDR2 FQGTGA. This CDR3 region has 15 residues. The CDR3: CASRRGLSSTDTQYF. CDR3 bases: TGTGCCAGCAGACGGGGACTGTCTAGCACAGATACGCAGTATTTT.

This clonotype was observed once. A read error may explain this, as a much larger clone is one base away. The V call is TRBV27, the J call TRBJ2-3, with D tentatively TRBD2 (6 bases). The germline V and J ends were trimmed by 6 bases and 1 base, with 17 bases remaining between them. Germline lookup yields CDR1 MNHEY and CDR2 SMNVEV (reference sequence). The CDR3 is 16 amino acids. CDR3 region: CASRPYLAGRTDTQYF. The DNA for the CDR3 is TGTGCCAGCAGACCCTACTTGGCGGGGCGCACAGATACGCAGTATTTT.

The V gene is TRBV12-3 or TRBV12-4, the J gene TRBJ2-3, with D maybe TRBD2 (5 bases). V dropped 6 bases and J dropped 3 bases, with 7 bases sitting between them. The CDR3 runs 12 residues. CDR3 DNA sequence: TGTGCCAGCAGCCGGGAAACAGATACGCAGTATTTT. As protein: CASSRETDTQYF.

The CDR3 coding sequence is TGTGCCAGCAGCTTGCGGCCTAGCGGGAGTCTGTCCTACGAGCAGTACTTC. Translation: CASSLRPSGSLSYEQYF. The chain uses TRBV5-5 and TRBJ2-7; TRBD2 matches at 10 bases. V shed 1 base and J 1 base; nucleotides not matched to a gene: 8. Per germline, CDR1 SGHKS and CDR2 YYEKEE (reference sequence). The CDR3 is 17 amino acids.

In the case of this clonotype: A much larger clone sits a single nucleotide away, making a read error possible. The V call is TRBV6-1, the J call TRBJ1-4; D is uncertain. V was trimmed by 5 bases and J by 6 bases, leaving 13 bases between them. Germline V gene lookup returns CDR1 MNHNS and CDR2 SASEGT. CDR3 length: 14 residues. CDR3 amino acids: CASSSGSPDEKLFF. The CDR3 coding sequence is TGTGCCAGCAGTTCCGGGAGCCCTGATGAAAAACTGTTTTTT.

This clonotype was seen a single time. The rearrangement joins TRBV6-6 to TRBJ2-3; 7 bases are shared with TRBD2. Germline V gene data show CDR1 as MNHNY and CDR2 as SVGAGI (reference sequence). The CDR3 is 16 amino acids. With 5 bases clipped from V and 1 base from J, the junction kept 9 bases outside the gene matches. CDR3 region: CASSTLPAGRTDTQYF. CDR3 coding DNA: TGTGCCAGCAGTACGTTACCAGCGGGGCGCACAGATACGCAGTATTTT.